The clone carrying this T cell receptor (beta chain) was seen a few times. Its cognate antigen is unknown. These data belong to a study of blood T cells in healthy people across ages. Whole-study results and caveats: Naive T cell percentage by flow cytometry tracked strongly with beta diversity. Per million T cells, TCR beta diversity dropped roughly linearly as age increased.

Combining a sample-barcoded 5' primer with a J-beta primer mix, a second PCR ran for roughly 6 to 11 cycles. Each CDR3 protein gets one entry after TCRdb re-called the 5' RACE reads with MiXCR. The sample records about 640,000 distinct CDR3 sequences, approximately 59% being singletons. Donor samples were obtained from healthy Caucasian individuals from Russia, aged about 6 to 95. The trim removed 3 bases at V and 2 bases at J, leaving 10 bases unmatched. Germline CDR1 is SEHNR and CDR2 is FQNEAQ (reference sequence). The CDR3 loop spans 17 amino acids. This clonotype originated in a man between 60 and 75 years old in good health. Sample: blood. The rearrangement joins TRBV7-9 to TRBJ2-3; 8 positions agree with TRBD2. CDR3 in DNA: TGTGCCAGCAGCTTGACGCGCGGGGGGCTCCCCACAGATACGCAGTATTTT. This translates into CASSLTRGGLPTDTQYF.